Only a few counts were recorded for the clone carrying this T cell receptor beta chain. The sample is drawn from a study of control samples from healthy donors and cancer patients. Sequenced by immunoSEQ multiplex PCR; TCRdb stores in-frame clones only, minus some. The sample contains under 450,000 clones, more than 80% of which appear only once. Germline CDR1 and CDR2: SGHDT and YYEEEE. V shed 2 bases and J 0 bases; nucleotides not matched to a gene: 8. CDR3 length: 18 amino acids. This receptor was identified in a man in his forties or fifties with head and neck cancer. The material sequenced was PBMCs. The V and J genes are TRBV5-6 and TRBJ2-1, with TRBD2 matching over 10 bases. CDR3 sequence (DNA): TGTGCCAGCAGCTTCGGACTAGCGGAAGAAGTCTCCTACAATGAGCAGTTCTTC. Its protein product is CASSFGLAEEVSYNEQFF.